This TCR beta chain was captured in a study of OX40 agonist ivuxolimab in advanced cancers. Study-level background: Patients were treated with intravenous ivuxolimab, dosed at 0.01 to 10 mg/kg and infused every 2 weeks.

Produced via immunoSEQ multiplex PCR; TCRdb's table is partial and in-frame only. The table lists approximately 120,000 clones, about 90% of them singletons, with under 0.85% in the top ten. V was pared by 7 bases and J by 6 bases, with 15 bases between. Germline CDR1 and CDR2: SGHTS and YDEGEE. CDR3 length: 13 amino acids. The TCR was taken from an adult with an advanced solid tumor such as melanoma, head and neck, liver or kidney cancer. The sample was CD4+ or CD8+ T cells sorted from blood, taken in a trial of the OX40 agonist ivuxolimab. The genes are TRBV5-8 and TRBJ2-3; no definite D call. The CDR3 here is CASGPPHPDTQYF. The DNA of the CDR3 is TGTGCCAGCGGACCGCCCCACCCGGATACGCAGTATTTT.